The 30 T cell receptor beta chains given below trace back to one sample, sequenced in a study of blood T cell repertoires in COVID-19. The assay was immunoSEQ multiplex PCR, and TCRdb's table has in-frame clones only and misses some. This sample carries over 300,000 clones, about 83% of them seen once, and the ten largest clones take 1.2%. The sample consisted of peripheral blood. These receptors were taken from a woman aged 45-65 years with acute or convalescent COVID-19.

The chain has TRBV7-2 and TRBJ1-1, with D hard to call. This CDR3 is 15 amino acids long. Germline CDR1 SGHTA, CDR2 FQGNSA. Trimming removed 2 bases at V and 0 bases at J, with 10 bases between. DNA of the CDR3: TGTGCCAGCAGCTTATCCGGGATCCTGAACACTGAAGCTTTCTTT. It specifies CASSLSGILNTEAFF. Drawing the rest from reference TRBV7-2 and TRBJ1-1, the complete variable domain is GAGVSQSPSNKVTEKGKDVELRCDPISGHTALYWYRQSLGQGLEFLIYFQGNSAPDKSGLPSDRFSAERTGGSVSTLTIQRTQQEDSAVYLCASSLSGILNTEAFFGQGTRLTVV.

This CDR3 reads CASSLQGPMNTEAFF. The CDR3 region has the DNA TGTGCCAGCTCACTGCAGGGCCCCATGAACACTGAAGCTTTCTTT. This chain connects TRBV18 to TRBJ1-1; D perhaps matches TRBD1 (5 bases). CDR3 length: 15 residues. The V and J ends lost 4 bases and 0 bases respectively, with 12 bases between them. Germline values: CDR1 KGHSH, CDR2 LQKENI.

The chain has TRBV6-1 and TRBJ1-2, with TRBD1 identical over 8 bases. Unmatched junction bases numbered 5, after V lost 1 base and J lost 4 bases. The CDR3 spans 15 residues. Germline V gene data show CDR1 as MNHNS and CDR2 as SASEGT. The CDR3 loop reads CASSEGTGPFYGYTF. The DNA for the CDR3 is TGTGCCAGCAGTGAAGGGACAGGGCCTTTCTATGGCTACACCTTC.

The V call is TRBV7-9, the J call TRBJ2-3, with 12 bases fitting TRBD2. The germline gives CDR1 SEHNR, CDR2 FQNEAQ (reference sequence). With 5 bases clipped from V and 4 bases from J, the junction kept 4 bases outside the gene matches. The CDR3 length is 15 residues. The CDR3 nucleotides are TGTGCCAGCAGCCGCGGGACTAGCGGGCCAGATACGCAGTATTTT. Its translation: CASSRGTSGPDTQYF.

The chain uses TRBV5-6 and TRBJ2-5; 10 positions match TRBD1. CDR1 and CDR2 from the germline V gene are SGHDT and YYEEEE. With V trimmed by 4 bases and J by 3 bases, 6 bases remained unmatched. CDR3 length equals 15 residues. CDR3 in amino acids: CASSKSGTGEETQYF. The CDR3 bases are TGTGCCAGCAGCAAATCGGGGACAGGGGAAGAGACCCAGTACTTC.

The sample holds one count of this clone. The V call is TRBV27, the J call TRBJ2-6; TRBD2 aligns across 8 bases. The CDR3 is made up of 18 amino acids. Trimming at V came to 4 bases and at J to 0 bases, leaving 8 bases not matched to a gene. The germline gives CDR1 MNHEY, CDR2 SMNVEV (reference sequence). The CDR3 DNA is TGTGCCAGCAGTTCATCCGGGACTAGATCCTCTGGGGCCAACGTCCTGACTTTC. This encodes CASSSSGTRSSGANVLTF. The full variable domain, rest sourced from reference TRBV27 and TRBJ2-6, is EAQVTQNPRYLITVTGKKLTVTCSQNMNHEYMSWYRQDPGLGLRQIYYSMNVEVTDKGDVPEGYKVSRKEKRNFPLILESPSPNQTSLYFCASSSSGTRSSGANVLTFGAGSRLTVL.

CDR3 protein: CASSPGTGYNQPQHF. The CDR3 coding sequence is TGTGCCAGCAGCCCCGGGACAGGGTACAATCAGCCCCAGCATTTT. This rearrangement joins TRBV7-6 to TRBJ1-5; 9 positions agree with TRBD1. The CDR3 loop spans 15 amino acids. Germline V lookup: CDR1 SGHVS, CDR2 FNYEAQ. Trimming cost V 5 bases and J 3 bases; bases outside gene matches: 5.

This clone was detected once. The chain links TRBV9 to TRBJ2-2, with D unclear. This CDR3 is built from 11 residues. The V gene lost 3 bases and the J gene lost 6 bases, with 3 bases spanning the gap. The germline CDR1 and CDR2 sequences are SGDLS and YYNGEE. CDR3 nucleotide sequence: TGTGCCAGCAGCGCTCCCGGGGAGCTGTTTTTT. It yields the protein CASSAPGELFF.

V gene TRBV7-9 combines with J gene TRBJ2-5; TRBD1 matches at 9 bases. This CDR3 region has 15 residues. The germline gives CDR1 SEHNR, CDR2 FQNEAQ (reference sequence). V lost 5 bases to trimming and J lost 5 bases; unmatched junction nucleotides: 9. This chain's CDR3 is CASSQGTGTTETQYF. The CDR3 coding sequence is TGTGCCAGCAGCCAAGGGACAGGGACGACGGAGACCCAGTACTTC.

The J gene is TRBJ2-7, the V gene TRBV5-4, with 13 positions matching TRBD2. V lost 4 bases to trimming and J lost 4 bases; unmatched junction nucleotides: 8. Germline loops: CDR1 SGHNT, CDR2 YYREEE (reference sequence). The length of the CDR3 is 16 residues. CDR3 loop: CASSAGTSGNRYEQYF. The DNA for the CDR3 is TGTGCCAGCAGCGCGGGGACTAGCGGGAACAGGTACGAGCAGTACTTC.

This clone was seen a few times. A junction end diverges from the germline sequence, so it may reflect a read error. CDR3 protein: CASSLEGADAFF. CDR3 bases: TGTGCCAGCAGCTTAGAGGGGGCTGACGCTTTCTTT. V gene TRBV7-9 combines with J gene TRBJ1-1; 7 nucleotides align to TRBD1. Germline V gives CDR1 SEHNR, CDR2 FQNEAQ (reference sequence). CDR3 length: 12 residues. Supplemented by reference TRBV7-9 and TRBJ1-1, the full variable domain reads DTGVSQNPRHKITKRGQNVTFRCDPISEHNRLYWYRQTLGQGPEFLTYFQNEAQLEKSRLLSDRFSAERPKGSFSTLEIQRTEQGDSAMYLCASSLEGADAFFGQGTRLTVV.

This clone showed up just a few times. The chain carries TRBV27 and TRBJ1-6, with TRBD1 matching 7 bases. CDR1 and CDR2 (germline): MNHEY, SMNVEV (reference sequence). The CDR3 runs to 13 residues. Trimming removed 3 bases from V and 10 bases from J; junction bases left unmatched: 3. CDR3 in DNA: TGTGCCAGCAGTTTCACAGGGGACTCACCCCTCCACTTT. Translating it yields CASSFTGDSPLHF.

J is TRBJ2-7 and V is TRBV12-3 or TRBV12-4, with TRBD1 as a possible D gene (5 bases). Trimming shortened V by 1 base and J by 2 bases, and 6 bases separated the two germline ends. The CDR3 covers 13 residues. The CDR3 DNA reads TGTGCCAGCAGTTTAGGACAGCCCTACGAGCAGTACGTC. Amino acid sequence: CASSLGQPYEQYV.

This chain uses TRBV6-5 with TRBJ2-7; 9 nucleotides match TRBD1. The CDR3 is made up of 15 amino acids. Germline-derived CDR1 and CDR2 are MNHEY and SVGAGI. J was trimmed by 0 bases and V by 6 bases; bases with no gene match: 6. CDR3 sequence: CASSSGTGSSYEQYV. The CDR3 DNA sequence: TGTGCCAGCAGCTCCGGGACAGGGAGCTCCTACGAGCAGTACGTC.

The DNA of the CDR3 is TGCAGTGCTAGTCAGCGGGAGGGCAAGACCCAGTACTTC. It encodes CSASQREGKTQYF. V is TRBV20-1 and J is TRBJ2-5, with 10 nucleotides matching TRBD2. CDR1 DFQATT and CDR2 SNEGSKA come from the germline V gene (reference sequence). The CDR3 is 13 amino acids. Trimming cost V 3 bases and J 6 bases; bases outside gene matches: 4.

This chain uses TRBV30 with TRBJ1-2, with D possibly matching TRBD1 (5 bases). Germline V gives CDR1 GTSNPN, CDR2 SVGIG (reference sequence). The CDR3 has 11 residues. The germline V and J ends were trimmed by 2 bases and 5 bases, with 6 bases remaining between them. CDR3 sequence reads: CAWSRQYGYTF. Here the CDR3 DNA reads TGTGCCTGGAGTAGACAGTATGGCTACACCTTC.

The V and J genes are TRBV19 and TRBJ2-4; D might be TRBD1 (6 bases). In germline, CDR1 is LNHDA, CDR2 SQIVND (reference sequence). The CDR3 has 16 amino acids. V was clipped by 2 bases and J by 2 bases, with 13 bases between them. CDR3 loop: CASSISRGETKNIQYF. The CDR3 DNA reads as TGTGCCAGTAGTATAAGCAGGGGAGAAACCAAAAACATTCAGTACTTC.

The chain links TRBV19 to TRBJ2-5; D is perhaps TRBD2 (6 bases). Germline V gene data show CDR1 as LNHDA and CDR2 as SQIVND (reference sequence). V lost 8 bases and J lost 3, with 16 bases in between. The length of the CDR3 is 14 residues. CDR3 protein: CASDVGGFKETQYF. The DNA for the CDR3 is TGTGCCAGTGACGTGGGAGGATTTAAAGAGACCCAGTACTTC.

J is TRBJ1-2 and V is TRBV30, with 7 positions matching TRBD1. The CDR3 is 15 amino acids. V lost 2 bases to trimming and J lost 8 bases; unmatched junction nucleotides: 14. Germline V gene lookup returns CDR1 GTSNPN and CDR2 SVGIG (reference sequence). CDR3: CAWSNRDRGLRGYTF. Written as DNA, the CDR3 is TGTGCCTGGAGTAATCGGGACAGAGGGCTGCGAGGCTACACCTTC.

The table lists this clone with a few counts. The J gene is TRBJ1-2, the V gene TRBV2; a weak D match, TRBD1 (6 bases). The CDR3 has 15 amino acids. Germline CDR1 SNHLY, CDR2 FYNNEI. V gave up 1 base and J gave up 2 bases, with 11 bases separating them. The CDR3 protein is CASSEDVGGNYGYTF. Here the CDR3 DNA reads TGTGCCAGCAGTGAAGACGTAGGGGGAAACTATGGCTACACCTTC.

This chain joins TRBV6-4 and TRBJ1-5, with 7 bases aligning to TRBD1. The CDR3 consists of 13 residues. Per germline, CDR1 MRHNA and CDR2 SNTAGT. Trimming cost V 5 bases and J 7 bases; bases outside gene matches: 5. The DNA of the CDR3 is TGTGCCAGCAGTTTTGACAGGGCACAGCCCCAGCATTTT. As protein: CASSFDRAQPQHF.

As DNA, the CDR3 is TGCAGCGTTGAAGATCGGCAGCGGGGAGACGAGCAGTACTTC. It specifies CSVEDRQRGDEQYF. This rearrangement joins TRBV29-1 to TRBJ2-7, with TRBD2 matching over 7 bases. V lost 0 bases to trimming and J lost 5 bases; unmatched junction nucleotides: 7. In germline, CDR1 is SQVTM, CDR2 ANQGSEA. The CDR3 totals 14 residues.

This sequence joins TRBV5-1 and TRBJ1-3, with TRBD1 identical over 7 bases. The germline V gene encodes CDR1 SGHRS and CDR2 YFSETQ. V was clipped by 0 bases and J by 2 bases; unmatched bases: 2. The CDR3 sequence is 15 residues long. For the CDR3, the DNA is TGCGCCAGCAGCTTGGGAGGGACAGCTGGAAACACCATATATTTT. Protein sequence: CASSLGGTAGNTIYF.

This rearrangement joins TRBV30 to TRBJ2-7; 8 bases agree with TRBD2. CDR3 size: 13 residues. Trimming at V came to 3 bases and at J to 5 bases, leaving 6 bases not matched to a gene. CDR1 is GTSNPN and CDR2 is SVGIG in the germline V gene (reference sequence). Here the CDR3 reads CAWSYGGGNEQYV. In DNA form, the CDR3 reads TGTGCCTGGAGCTACGGGGGGGGGAACGAGCAGTACGTC.

The chain is built from TRBV7-3 and TRBJ1-2, with 8 bases that match TRBD1. V lost 4 bases and J lost 9; bases outside the gene matches: 7. CDR1 SGHTA and CDR2 FQGTGA come from the germline V gene. The CDR3 has 13 residues. The CDR3 DNA reads TGTGCCAGCAGCTCAGGACAGGGTGTGAGCTACACCTTC. Its translation: CASSSGQGVSYTF. Based on the CDR3 plus reference TRBV7-3 and TRBJ1-2, the full variable domain is GAGVSQTPSNKVTEKGKYVELRCDPISGHTALYWYRQSLGQGPEFLIYFQGTGAADDSGLPNDRFFAVRPEGSVSTLKIQRTERGDSAVYLCASSSGQGVSYTFGSGTRLTVV.

This rearrangement joins TRBV7-9 to TRBJ1-1, with TRBD1 matching 7 bases. Germline-derived CDR1 and CDR2 are SEHNR and FQNEAQ (reference sequence). V lost 10 bases, J lost 5 bases, and 10 bases stayed unmatched. CDR3 length: 13 residues. The DNA of the CDR3 is TGTGCCATCCTACAGGGGTCAGGAACTGAAGCTTTCTTT. It is translated as CAILQGSGTEAFF.

The V call is TRBV10-3, the J call TRBJ2-1; perhaps TRBD2 as D (5 bases). Trimming shortened V by 4 bases and J by 14 bases, and 15 bases separated the two germline ends. CDR3 length equals 12 residues. Germline CDR1 reads ENHRY; CDR2 reads SYGVKD. DNA of the CDR3: TGTGCCATCAGTGGAGAATTCACCGGGGAGTTCTTC. This codes for CAISGEFTGEFF.

This chain joins TRBV19 and TRBJ2-7; a possible D gene is TRBD2 (6 bases). In germline, CDR1 is LNHDA, CDR2 SQIVND (reference sequence). The CDR3 spans 14 residues. Trimming pared 7 bases from V and 0 bases from J, leaving 13 bases between. DNA of the CDR3: TGTGCCAGTAATGAGGGAGGCTACTCCTACGAGCAGTACTTC. This encodes CASNEGGYSYEQYF. The full variable domain, its missing parts supplied by reference TRBV19 and TRBJ2-7, is DGGITQSPKYLFRKEGQNVTLSCEQNLNHDAMYWYRQDPGQGLRLIYYSQIVNDFQKGDIAEGYSVSREKKESFPLTVTSAQKNPTAFYLCASNEGGYSYEQYFGPGTRLTVT.

V gene TRBV6-5 combines with J gene TRBJ1-4; D is unclear. The germline CDR1 and CDR2 sequences are MNHEY and SVGAGI. The length of the CDR3 is 12 residues. Trimming stripped 5 bases from V and 6 bases from J, with 7 bases between. CDR3 DNA sequence: TGTGCCAGCAGTAGAGATGATGAAAAACTGTTTTTT. Translation gives CASSRDDEKLFF.

The chain joins TRBV2 to TRBJ1-2, with D perhaps TRBD1 (6 bases). Per germline, CDR1 SNHLY and CDR2 FYNNEI. Trimming stripped 6 bases from V and 4 bases from J, with 9 bases between. The CDR3 length is 12 residues. The CDR3 spells CASRTDSYGYTF. The CDR3 nucleotides read TGTGCCAGCAGGACGGACAGCTATGGCTACACCTTC.